Presented here are 15 T cell receptor beta chains from one specimen sequenced in a study of shared clonotypes between healthy human individuals. Assay: immunoSEQ multiplex PCR; the TCRdb copy retains only in-frame clones and omits some. The table lists approximately 1,000,000 clones, approximately 78% of them singletons. The sample was memory CD4+ T cells from PBMCs. Subset meaning: CD45RA-negative fraction. The receptors derive from a man younger than 35 in good health. Some clones in this sample may be carry-over from other donors' samples.

CDR3: CASSRTSVGSYEQYF. The CDR3, as DNA: TGTGCCAGCAGCCGAACTAGTGTCGGCTCCTACGAGCAGTACTTC. This chain links TRBV11-1 with TRBJ2-7, with TRBD2 as a possible D gene (5 bases). This CDR3 spans 15 amino acids. CDR1 and CDR2 from the germline V gene are SGHAT and FQDESV (reference sequence). V lost 5 bases and J lost 0, with 14 bases in between. The full variable domain, rest sourced from reference TRBV11-1 and TRBJ2-7, is EAEVAQSPRYKITEKSQAVAFWCDPISGHATLYWYRQILGQGPELLVQFQDESVVDDSQLPKDRFSAERLKGVDSTLKIQPAELGDSAMYLCASSRTSVGSYEQYFGPGTRLTVT.

The rearrangement joins TRBV11-2 to TRBJ1-3, with D unclear. Trimming cost V 2 bases and J 2 bases, with 22 bases left between them. The CDR3 contains 19 residues. Germline loops: CDR1 SGHAT, CDR2 FQNNGV. CDR3 loop: CASSLSPDRGLSAGNTIYF. CDR3 DNA sequence: TGTGCCAGCAGCTTAAGCCCGGACCGGGGTTTATCCGCTGGAAACACCATATATTTT.

Here the CDR3 DNA reads TGTGCCTGGAGTGTACTGGGGGGATTCGTGGATGGCTACACCTTC. Its translation: CAWSVLGGFVDGYTF. This rearrangement joins TRBV30 to TRBJ1-2, with D perhaps matching TRBD1 (5 bases). V lost 0 bases to trimming and J lost 6 bases, with 17 bases between them. The germline CDR1 and CDR2 sequences are GTSNPN and SVGIG (reference sequence). This CDR3 is built from 15 residues.

This clone was recorded a few times. This chain connects TRBV5-1 to TRBJ2-1; D gene uncertain. Germline V gene data show CDR1 as SGHRS and CDR2 as YFSETQ. V was trimmed by 7 bases and J by 0 bases, leaving 14 bases between them. The CDR3 spans 15 residues. CDR3 loop: CASCSEALSYNEQFF. The DNA for the CDR3 is TGCGCCAGCTGCTCAGAGGCACTCTCCTACAATGAGCAGTTCTTC.

V is TRBV7-8 and J is TRBJ2-1; 9 bases align to TRBD1. Germline V lookup: CDR1 SGHVS, CDR2 FQNEAQ. This CDR3 contains 14 residues. Trimming took 5 bases from V and 8 from J; bases not matched to a gene: 7. The chain's CDR3 is CASSVLGQGYEQFF. The DNA for the CDR3 is TGTGCCAGCAGCGTGCTGGGACAGGGATATGAGCAGTTCTTC.

The J gene is TRBJ2-2, the V gene TRBV28; D perhaps matches TRBD2 (5 bases). The CDR3 runs to 16 residues. Germline V gene lookup returns CDR1 MDHEN and CDR2 SYDVKM. V was pared by 1 base and J by 3 bases, with 12 bases between. Here the CDR3 DNA reads TGTGCCAGCAGTTTATCTGAGCGGAGGTACACCGGGGAGCTGTTTTTT. Translated: CASSLSERRYTGELFF.

The CDR3 loop is CAWSRVGPGGTGELFF. The CDR3 DNA is TGTGCCTGGAGTAGGGTCGGACCAGGGGGCACCGGGGAGCTGTTTTTT. This chain connects TRBV30 to TRBJ2-2, with 7 bases aligning to TRBD1. The CDR3 loop spans 16 amino acids. Per the germline V gene, CDR1 is GTSNPN and CDR2 is SVGIG (reference sequence). V lost 2 bases, J lost 4 bases, and 10 bases stayed unmatched.

The table lists this clone with a few counts. V and J are TRBV7-3 and TRBJ2-3; weak D call: TRBD2 (6 bases). This CDR3 has 15 residues. Germline CDR1 SGHTA, CDR2 FQGTGA. V gave up 1 base and J gave up 2 bases, with 10 bases separating them. CDR3 sequence: CASSLNGGPTDTQYF. The DNA for the CDR3 is TGTGCCAGCAGCTTAAACGGAGGGCCCACAGATACGCAGTATTTT.

The V and J genes are TRBV12-5 and TRBJ2-2; a weak D match, TRBD1 (6 bases). CDR1 LGHNT and CDR2 FRNRAP come from the germline V gene. V dropped 1 base and J dropped 4 bases, with 7 bases sitting between them. CDR3 length: 14 amino acids. DNA for the CDR3: TGTGCTAGTGGTTTGGGGGGGCGCACCGGGGAGCTGTTTTTT. Encoded protein: CASGLGGRTGELFF.

The CDR3 reads CASSEGGGTEAFF. As DNA, the CDR3 is TGTGCCAGCAGCGAAGGGGGGGGCACTGAAGCTTTCTTT. The chain recombines TRBV7-2 with TRBJ1-1; a possible D gene is TRBD1 (6 bases). V shed 5 bases and J shed 4 bases, with 11 bases lying between them. Germline-derived CDR1 and CDR2 are SGHTA and FQGNSA. The CDR3 is made up of 13 amino acids.

This clone has more than one count but fewer than ten. The rearrangement joins TRBV7-3 to TRBJ2-3, with 8 bases aligning to TRBD1. This CDR3 spans 17 amino acids. Germline V gene sequence: CDR1 SGHTA, CDR2 FQGTGA. V was clipped by 0 bases and J by 6 bases; unmatched bases: 11. Here the CDR3 reads CASSLTNPTGGTDTQYF. The DNA of the CDR3 is TGTGCCAGCAGCTTAACGAATCCTACAGGGGGAACCGATACGCAGTATTTT. The entire variable domain, with the rest obtained from reference TRBV7-3 and TRBJ2-3, is as follows: GAGVSQTPSNKVTEKGKYVELRCDPISGHTALYWYRQSLGQGPEFLIYFQGTGAADDSGLPNDRFFAVRPEGSVSTLKIQRTERGDSAVYLCASSLTNPTGGTDTQYFGPGTRLTVL.

The chain recombines TRBV29-1 with TRBJ2-7; weak D call: TRBD1 (5 bases). The CDR3 length is 13 residues. Germline CDR1 reads SQVTM; CDR2 reads ANQGSEA. Trimming shortened V by 4 bases and J by 3 bases, and 13 bases separated the two germline ends. The DNA of the CDR3 is TGCAGCGTTGTTCAGGCAGGGATCTACGAGCAGTACTTC. As protein: CSVVQAGIYEQYF.

The CDR3 sequence is CASSAAGGGSEKLFF. CDR3 DNA: TGTGCCAGCAGCGCGGCAGGGGGTGGGTCTGAAAAACTGTTTTTT. The chain links TRBV28 to TRBJ1-4, with 7 bases aligning to TRBD1. Germline CDR1 MDHEN, CDR2 SYDVKM. This CDR3 comprises 15 residues. The J segment lost 7 bases and the V segment lost 6 bases, leaving 11 bases of the junction unmatched. Filled out from reference TRBV28 and TRBJ1-4, the complete variable domain reads DVKVTQSSRYLVKRTGEKVFLECVQDMDHENMFWYRQDPGLGLRLIYFSYDVKMKEKGDIPEGYSVSREKKERFSLILESASTNQTSMYLCASSAAGGGSEKLFFGSGTQLSVL.

V gene TRBV30 combines with J gene TRBJ1-6, with D unresolved. The CDR3 sequence is 14 residues long. Trimming removed 5 bases at V and 8 bases at J, with 16 bases between. The germline gives CDR1 GTSNPN, CDR2 SVGIG (reference sequence). The CDR3 nucleotides are TGTGCCTGGCGGAAACACACAGTTGATTCACCCCTCCACTTT. This translates into CAWRKHTVDSPLHF.

The rearrangement links TRBV10-1 to TRBJ2-6; D ambiguous. Germline V gene data show CDR1 as WNHNN and CDR2 as SYGVQD (reference sequence). V lost 6 bases, J lost 2 bases, and 11 bases lay in between. The CDR3 has 15 amino acids. CDR3 region: CASRPGDTGANVLTF. CDR3 nucleotides: TGCGCCAGCAGACCTGGAGATACTGGGGCCAACGTCCTGACTTTC.